This record concerns one T cell receptor beta chain sequence. The length of the CDR3 is 20 residues. Trimming cost V 6 bases and J 0 bases; bases outside gene matches: 12. Germline V gives CDR1 ENHRY, CDR2 SYGVKD. These data originate in a study of blood T cell repertoires in COVID-19. Study in general: Acute-phase and convalescent COVID-19 samples originated in the United States, Italy and Spain. Nucleic acid was either cDNA or gDNA, and it came from T cells, B-cell-depleted T cells, or PBMCs.

Original data processing: Reference gene primer amplification gave estimated nucleated cell counts. The data were produced by immunoSEQ multiplex PCR, yet TCRdb's version contains in-frame clones alone and is incomplete. V and J calls and clone size are given by that table; D and trimming were obtained from the DNA. The sample records 75,000 to 100,000 clones, approximately 86% being singletons. This receptor was identified in a woman of 80 years or more with acute or convalescent COVID-19. The sample was peripheral blood. The rearrangement uses TRBV10-3 and TRBJ2-6; 12 bases map to TRBD1. CDR3 sequence: CAISAVPGQGAPSGANVLTF. DNA for the CDR3: TGTGCCATCAGCGCGGTCCCGGGACAGGGGGCCCCCTCTGGGGCCAACGTCCTGACTTTC.